This is a list of T cell receptor beta chains from one sample in a study of shared clonotypes between healthy human individuals. Libraries were prepared by immunoSEQ multiplex PCR; TCRdb keeps only in-frame clonotypes and omits some of them. The table includes more than 450,000 clones, approximately 79% detected once. Sequencing was performed on PBMCs. The receptors derive from a woman aged 40-49 years in good health. Some clones in this sample may be carry-over from other donors' samples. CDR3s include the opening cysteine and the closing phenylalanine or tryptophan. The D gene is left open where the match is weak. Only some rows state a clone size, as once, few, many or a class for expanded clones.

D	V	size	J	CDR3	DNA
TRBD1	TRBV10-3	few	TRBJ2-7	CAISGDRVGEQYF	TGTGCCATCAGTGGGGACAGGGTCGGGGAGCAGTACTTC
TRBD2	TRBV19	NA	TRBJ2-3	CASSAGGPTDTQYF	TGTGCCAGTAGCGCGGGAGGGCCGACAGATACGCAGTATTTT
NA	TRBV5-1	NA	TRBJ2-7	CASSSTGSGIRSYEQYF	TGCGCCAGCAGCTCGACGGGTTCCGGTATACGTTCCTACGAGCAGTACTTC
TRBD2	TRBV7-9	once	TRBJ2-7	CASQAGLAGVSEQYF	TGTGCCAGCCAGGCGGGACTAGCGGGAGTATCCGAGCAGTACTTC
NA	TRBV7-7	NA	TRBJ2-5	CASSLDSGETQYF	TGTGCCAGCAGCCTGGACAGCGGGGAGACCCAGTACTTC
NA	TRBV7-9	NA	TRBJ2-1	CASSLVGGTEQFF	TGTGCCAGCAGCTTAGTTGGCGGGACTGAGCAGTTCTTC
TRBD1	TRBV7-9	NA	TRBJ2-7	CASSDRAPYEQYF	TGTGCCAGCAGCGACAGGGCCCCCTACGAGCAGTACTTC
NA	TRBV14	few	TRBJ1-2	CASSQRTDGYTF	TGTGCCAGCAGCCAACGGACGGATGGCTACACCTTC
TRBD1	TRBV7-3	NA	TRBJ2-5	CASSRGTGGPETQYF	TGTGCCAGCAGCCGCGGGACAGGGGGCCCAGAGACCCAGTACTTC
NA	TRBV4-2	NA	TRBJ1-5	CASSQAQNSNQPQHF	TGTGCCAGCAGCCAGGCCCAGAATAGCAATCAGCCCCAGCATTTT
TRBD2	TRBV27	NA	TRBJ2-3	CASSLLLAAGTDTQYF	TGTGCCAGCAGTTTACTCCTAGCGGCAGGCACAGATACGCAGTATTTT
TRBD2	TRBV28	NA	TRBJ2-7	CASRASGSSYEQYF	TGTGCCAGCAGGGCTAGCGGGAGCTCCTACGAGCAGTACTTC
TRBD2	TRBV4-1	NA	TRBJ2-1	CASSQGGSGLADYNEQFF	TGCGCCAGCAGCCAAGGCGGGTCGGGGCTAGCGGACTACAATGAGCAGTTCTTC
NA	TRBV7-2	NA	TRBJ2-4	CASSVGQPGNIQYF	TGTGCCAGCAGCGTCGGACAACCCGGAAACATTCAGTACTTC
NA	TRBV4-2	NA	TRBJ1-5	CASSQDLVAGPAYSNQPQHF	TGTGCCAGCAGCCAAGATCTGGTCGCAGGGCCGGCGTATAGCAATCAGCCCCAGCATTTT
NA	TRBV4-1	NA	TRBJ1-2	CASSQGGNGYTF	TGCGCCAGCAGCCAAGGAGGGAATGGCTACACCTTC
NA	TRBV5-4	many	TRBJ2-5	CASSLVSAVRETQYF	TGTGCCAGCAGCTTGGTTTCGGCGGTCCGGGAGACCCAGTACTTC
NA	TRBV6-6	NA	TRBJ2-3	CASSYSGGADTQYF	TGTGCCAGCAGTTACTCGGGGGGAGCAGATACGCAGTATTTT
NA	TRBV16	NA	TRBJ2-1	CASSQSRPDNEQFF	TGTGCCAGCAGCCAATCGAGGCCCGACAATGAGCAGTTCTTC
NA	TRBV4-1	NA	TRBJ2-7	CASSQVDRIVDEQYF	TGCGCCAGCAGCCAAGTCGACAGGATCGTGGACGAGCAGTACTTC
NA	TRBV6-1	NA	TRBJ2-1	CASSEYRGRSAAYNEQFF	TGTGCCAGCAGTGAATATAGGGGAAGGAGTGCGGCCTACAATGAGCAGTTCTTC
TRBD1	TRBV13	NA	TRBJ2-7	CASSLGQGFSYEQYF	TGTGCCAGCAGCCTTGGACAGGGTTTCTCCTACGAGCAGTACTTC
NA	TRBV7-9	NA	TRBJ2-1	CASSLDPRGPSYNEQFF	TGTGCCAGCAGCTTAGATCCCCGGGGCCCTTCCTACAATGAGCAGTTCTTC
TRBD2	TRBV19	NA	TRBJ2-1	CASIRTSGSYNEQFF	TGTGCCAGTATCAGGACTAGCGGGAGTTACAATGAGCAGTTCTTC
NA	TRBV6-6	NA	TRBJ1-2	CASSYSGWHHYGYTF	TGTGCCAGCAGTTACTCGGGTTGGCACCACTATGGCTACACCTTC
NA	TRBV6-1	few	TRBJ1-1	CASSERENTEAFF	TGTGCCAGCAGTGAGCGAGAGAACACTGAAGCTTTCTTT